Below are 10 T cell receptor beta chains sequenced from a single sample in a study of cytomegalovirus exposure and HLA in healthy donors (TCRdb year 2017). Preparation of the library involved the immunoSEQ multiplex PCR assay. The multiplex PCR relied on a mix of 60 forward primers for TCR Vbeta segments and 13 reverse primers for TCR Jbeta segments. TCRdb took over this immuneACCESS table, retaining in-frame rearrangements with V and J assigned. Such tables are incomplete; in checked studies, under half of the missing clones stem from an unresolved V gene, and the remainder is unexplained. The sample has about 150,000 clones on record, 63% of them singletons. The ten most abundant clones make up roughly 6.4% of the sample. The sequenced material came from PBMCs. The receptors were gathered from a woman aged 55-69 years in good health and CMV-seropositive.

The chain couples TRBV6-1 to TRBJ2-7; D unresolved. Trimming cost V 3 bases and J 6 bases, with 12 bases left between them. Germline loops: CDR1 MNHNS, CDR2 SASEGT. The CDR3 loop spans 13 amino acids. The CDR3 DNA is TGTGCCAGCAGTGAGTTGACTCCCCCCGAGCAGTACTTC. This sequence encodes CASSELTPPEQYF.

Here the CDR3 reads CASSFVGGSSTDTQYF. CDR3 sequence (DNA): TGTGCCAGCAGCTTCGTTGGCGGGAGTAGCACAGATACGCAGTATTTT. V usage is TRBV7-8 and J usage is TRBJ2-3; TRBD2 matches at 7 bases. Unmatched junction bases numbered 6, after V lost 3 bases and J lost 0 bases. CDR3 size: 16 residues. Germline-derived CDR1 and CDR2 are SGHVS and FQNEAQ.

V is TRBV11-2 and J is TRBJ1-1; tentative D call: TRBD1 (6 bases). The germline CDR1 and CDR2 sequences are SGHAT and FQNNGV. The CDR3 loop spans 13 amino acids. V lost 5 bases to trimming and J lost 2 bases, with 9 bases between them. CDR3 protein: CASSEQGNTEAFF. CDR3 in DNA: TGTGCCAGCAGCGAACAGGGTAACACTGAAGCTTTCTTT.

The chain joins TRBV14 to TRBJ2-7; TRBD2 matches 9 bases. Germline trimming cut 0 bases from V and 3 bases from J; bases unmatched to any gene: 6. The CDR3 covers 16 residues. Germline V lookup: CDR1 SGHDN, CDR2 FVKESK. CDR3: CASSQDASGRLYEQYF. Written as DNA, the CDR3 is TGTGCCAGCAGCCAAGACGCCAGCGGGAGGCTCTACGAGCAGTACTTC.

Only a few counts were recorded for this clone. The rearrangement uses TRBV7-9 and TRBJ2-1, with 8 positions matching TRBD1. The CDR3 has 14 amino acids. V was pared by 5 bases and J by 6 bases, with 6 bases of the junction left unmatched. CDR1 and CDR2 (germline): SEHNR, FQNEAQ (reference sequence). The CDR3 sequence: CASSHGQGLNEQFF. The CDR3 coding sequence is TGTGCCAGCAGCCATGGACAGGGTCTCAATGAGCAGTTCTTC.

This clone was recorded a few times. The rearrangement uses TRBV2 and TRBJ2-2, with 7 positions matching TRBD1. Trimming cost V 6 bases and J 3 bases; bases outside gene matches: 7. This CDR3 spans 15 amino acids. CDR1 and CDR2 from the germline V gene are SNHLY and FYNNEI. The DNA of the CDR3 is TGTGCCAGCAGCAGAAGGCAGGGGGACACCGGGGAGCTGTTTTTT. Its translation is CASSRRQGDTGELFF. Full variable domain (remainder filled in from reference TRBV2 and TRBJ2-2): EPEVTQTPSHQVTQMGQEVILRCVPISNHLYFYWYRQILGQKVEFLVSFYNNEISEKSEIFDDQFSVERPDGSNFTLKIRSTKLEDSAMYFCASSRRQGDTGELFFGEGSRLTVL.

The J gene is TRBJ2-2, the V gene TRBV5-6, with a tentative D call TRBD2 (6 bases). The ends were cut back, 7 bases at V and 5 bases at J, with 15 bases in the middle. This CDR3 region has 14 residues. Germline CDR1 SGHDT, CDR2 YYEEEE. The CDR3 DNA follows: TGTGCCAGCGAAGCGGGTCAAAGGACCGGGGAGCTGTTTTTT. Protein sequence: CASEAGQRTGELFF. Drawing the rest from reference TRBV5-6 and TRBJ2-2, the complete variable domain is DAGVTQSPTHLIKTRGQQVTLRCSPKSGHDTVSWYQQALGQGPQFIFQYYEEEERQRGNFPDRFSGHQFPNYSSELNVNALLLGDSALYLCASEAGQRTGELFFGEGSRLTVL.

The chain uses TRBV19 and TRBJ2-7; TRBD2 matches at 10 bases. J lost 5 bases, V lost 3 bases, and 7 bases had no gene match. The length of the CDR3 is 15 residues. The germline CDR1 and CDR2 sequences are LNHDA and SQIVND (reference sequence). The CDR3 reads CASSISSGSRDEQYF. The CDR3 DNA sequence: TGTGCCAGTAGTATCTCTAGCGGGAGTCGGGACGAGCAGTACTTC.

The genes are TRBV15 and TRBJ2-1; 7 nucleotides match TRBD1. Germline-derived CDR1 and CDR2 are LNHNV and YYDKDF (reference sequence). CDR3 length equals 15 residues. Losses at the gene ends were 6 bases for V and 0 bases for J; bases not matched to a gene: 5. For the CDR3, the DNA is TGTGCCACCAGATTAAGACAGGGCTCCTACAATGAGCAGTTCTTC. It translates to CATRLRQGSYNEQFF.

V gene TRBV6-5 combines with J gene TRBJ2-4; D may be TRBD1 (6 bases). V dropped 0 bases and J dropped 3 bases, with 12 bases sitting between them. In germline, CDR1 is MNHEY, CDR2 SVGAGI. CDR3 size: 16 residues. CDR3 bases: TGTGCCAGCAGTTACTCTGCCAGGGGAGTCAAAAACATTCAGTACTTC. Translated, it gives CASSYSARGVKNIQYF.